Below are 25 T cell receptor beta chains sequenced from a single sample in a study of blood T cells in healthy people across ages. The authors ran a second PCR of about 6 to 11 cycles using a sample-barcoded 5' primer and a J-beta primer mix. TCRdb called the 5' RACE reads again in MiXCR, with one record for every CDR3 protein. The sample records about 1,800,000 distinct CDR3 sequences, 28% being singletons. Sequencing input: blood. The receptors stem from a woman aged 30 to 39 in good health.

The chain uses TRBV4-3 and TRBJ2-1; 8 bases agree with TRBD2. Germline CDR1 reads LGHNA; CDR2 reads YSLEER. This CDR3 spans 17 amino acids. V was pared by 0 bases and J by 6 bases, with 10 bases of the junction left unmatched. CDR3 sequence: CASSQESAGEGFNEQFF. The CDR3 DNA is TGCGCCAGCAGCCAAGAATCAGCGGGAGAGGGATTCAATGAGCAGTTCTTC.

The V and J genes are TRBV20-1 and TRBJ1-1; 12 nucleotides align to TRBD1. The CDR3 spans 16 residues. Germline assignment: CDR1 DFQATT and CDR2 SNEGSKA (reference sequence). V shed 5 bases and J 4 bases; nucleotides not matched to a gene: 11. This chain's CDR3 is CSAQVWDRGLGTEAFF. CDR3 sequence (DNA): TGCAGTGCTCAAGTCTGGGACAGGGGGCTTGGCACTGAAGCTTTCTTT.

CDR3 sequence reads: CASSSITSGLAGRPNTGELFF. The CDR3 DNA follows: TGTGCCAGCAGTTCTATAACCTCGGGACTAGCGGGGAGACCGAACACCGGGGAGCTGTTTTTT. This chain uses TRBV28 with TRBJ2-2, with 13 positions matching TRBD2. There are 21 residues in the CDR3. V gave up 4 bases and J gave up 0 bases; unmatched junction bases: 14. The V gene's germline CDR1 is MDHEN and CDR2 SYDVKM.

The chain recombines TRBV7-2 with TRBJ2-1; no clear D. CDR1 is SGHTA and CDR2 is FQGNSA in the germline V gene. The CDR3 is 15 amino acids. Trimming took 1 base from V and 6 from J, leaving 13 bases between them. Here the CDR3 reads CASSLVLTPLNEQFF. As DNA, the CDR3 is TGTGCCAGCAGCTTAGTCCTAACCCCTCTCAATGAGCAGTTCTTC.

This chain links TRBV20-1 with TRBJ1-1; a weak D match, TRBD1 (5 bases). Trimming cost V 5 bases and J 1 base, with 11 bases left between them. The germline V gene has CDR1 DFQATT and CDR2 SNEGSKA (reference sequence). The length of the CDR3 is 13 residues. The CDR3 sequence: CSAPPQGNTEAFF. In DNA form, the CDR3 reads TGCAGTGCTCCACCTCAGGGGAACACTGAAGCTTTCTTT.

The V and J genes are TRBV5-1 and TRBJ2-7; no definite D call. The CDR3 runs 13 residues. The V gene lost 9 bases and the J gene lost 2 bases, with 15 bases spanning the gap. The germline V gene encodes CDR1 SGHRS and CDR2 YFSETQ. The DNA for the CDR3 is TGCGCCACAGGAGAAGGGCCTACCTACGAGCAGTACTTC. It yields the protein CATGEGPTYEQYF.

At least ten counts were recorded for this clonotype. The chain has TRBV15 and TRBJ2-7; 11 bases line up with TRBD2. Per the germline V gene, CDR1 is LNHNV and CDR2 is YYDKDF (reference sequence). V gave up 6 bases and J gave up 6 bases; unmatched junction bases: 10. CDR3 length equals 15 residues. The CDR3 spells CATSAQLAGAGEQYF. CDR3 in DNA: TGTGCCACCAGTGCCCAACTAGCGGGGGCGGGCGAGCAGTACTTC.

J is TRBJ2-3 and V is TRBV12-3 or TRBV12-4; tentatively, D is TRBD1 or TRBD2 (5 bases each). V lost 9 bases and J 15 bases, leaving 19 bases between the germline ends. This CDR3 is built from 11 residues. CDR3 protein: CARVRGDMQYF. The CDR3 nucleotides read TGTGCCAGAGTGCGAGGGGATATGCAATATTTT.

The V gene is TRBV4-3, the J gene TRBJ1-5, with TRBD1 matching over 9 bases. The CDR3 runs 16 residues. Trimming removed 3 bases from V and 7 bases from J; junction bases left unmatched: 10. CDR1 LGHNA and CDR2 YSLEER come from the germline V gene. This CDR3 is CASSQNRGLGRQPQHF. The CDR3 coding sequence is TGCGCCAGCAGCCAGAACAGGGGGCTGGGCAGGCAGCCCCAGCATTTT.

This chain joins TRBV6-6 and TRBJ1-5; unclear D gene. Germline V gives CDR1 MNHNY, CDR2 SVGAGI (reference sequence). V dropped 2 bases and J dropped 3 bases, with 8 bases sitting between them. The CDR3 extends over 14 amino acids. Here the CDR3 reads CASSYANANQPQHF. In DNA, the CDR3 is TGTGCCAGCAGTTACGCGAATGCCAATCAGCCCCAGCATTTT.

The table lists this clonotype with a count of one. At one boundary the junction diverges from the germline segment, which might be a read error. CDR3 residues: CASSLPGLDENLFF. CDR3 DNA: TGTGCCAGCAGTTTACCTGGCTTAGATGAAAACCTGTTTTTT. The chain employs TRBV12-3 or TRBV12-4 and TRBJ1-4; no firm D call. CDR3 length equals 14 residues.

This clonotype occurred a few times. The chain combines TRBV12-5 with TRBJ2-1; D is ambiguous. Germline V gene sequence: CDR1 LGHNT, CDR2 FRNRAP. The CDR3 is 12 residues long. V lost 2 bases, J lost 13 bases, and 12 bases lay in between. DNA of the CDR3: TGTGCTAGTGGTTTGCTCCCCTCCCTCCAGTTCTTC. Translated, it gives CASGLLPSLQFF.

As for this clonotype: This could be a read error, since a much larger clone is one nucleotide away. The chain uses TRBV5-1 and TRBJ2-7, with no clear D. Germline V gives CDR1 SGHRS, CDR2 YFSETQ. The CDR3 is made up of 15 amino acids. The V and J ends lost 0 bases and 0 bases respectively, with 10 bases between them. CDR3 coding DNA: TGCGCCAGCAGCTTGGTCGACTTCAGCTCCTACGAGCAGTACTTC. It yields the protein CASSLVDFSSYEQYF.

This clonotype was counted at least ten times. The chain employs TRBV5-5 and TRBJ2-3; 11 bases agree with TRBD2. With V trimmed by 4 bases and J by 2 bases, 6 bases remained unmatched. The CDR3 consists of 16 residues. The germline V gene has CDR1 SGHKS and CDR2 YYEKEE (reference sequence). The CDR3 here is CASSNRLAGNTDTQYF. The CDR3 DNA is TGTGCCAGCAGCAACCGACTAGCGGGGAACACAGATACGCAGTATTTT.

The chain couples TRBV28 to TRBJ2-4; TRBD2 is a possible D gene (6 bases). The assigned J gene may be wrong: the sequence end matches TRBJ2-7 better. CDR1 MDHEN and CDR2 SYDVKM come from the germline V gene. This CDR3 region has 15 residues. The CDR3 DNA reads TGTGCCAGCAGCGTCGGGGGAGTTGTGGCCTACGAGCAGTACTTC. It translates to CASSVGGVVAYEQYF.

The rearrangement uses TRBV7-6 and TRBJ1-3, with D uncertain. Trimming shortened V by 5 bases and J by 0 bases, and 8 bases separated the two germline ends. Germline CDR1 reads SGHVS; CDR2 reads FNYEAQ. The CDR3 covers 14 residues. CDR3 protein: CASSRLVSGNTIYF. As DNA, the CDR3 is TGTGCCAGCAGCCGCCTTGTCTCTGGAAACACCATATATTTT. Together with reference TRBV7-6 and TRBJ1-3, the CDR3 gives the full variable domain: GAGVSQSPRYKVTKRGQDVALRCDPISGHVSLYWYRQALGQGPEFLTYFNYEAQQDKSGLPNDRFSAERPEGSISTLTIQRTEQRDSAMYRCASSRLVSGNTIYFGEGSWLTVV.

The rearrangement links TRBV18 to TRBJ1-1, with TRBD1 as a possible D gene (5 bases). This CDR3 has 15 residues. The germline V and J ends were trimmed by 5 bases and 5 bases, with 18 bases remaining between them. Germline V gene data show CDR1 as KGHSH and CDR2 as LQKENI. The DNA for the CDR3 is TGTGCCAGCTCAAGCGGGGCAACCCGACGGACTGAAGCTTTCTTT. Translation: CASSSGATRRTEAFF.

This clonotype was seen a handful of times. V gene TRBV15 combines with J gene TRBJ1-2, with D unclear. Germline V gives CDR1 LNHNV, CDR2 YYDKDF (reference sequence). V lost 2 bases, J lost 8 bases, and 18 bases lay in between. The CDR3 has 15 amino acids. The CDR3 region has the DNA TGTGCCACCAGCAGAAACGCCCTCCAGGTAGGGGGCTACACCTTC. This translates into CATSRNALQVGGYTF. The full variable domain, its missing parts supplied by reference TRBV15 and TRBJ1-2, is DAMVIQNPRYQVTQFGKPVTLSCSQTLNHNVMYWYQQKSSQAPKLLFHYYDKDFNNEADTPDNFQSRRPNTSFCFLDIRSPGLGDTAMYLCATSRNALQVGGYTFGSGTRLTVV.

This clonotype was counted only a few times. This rearrangement joins TRBV29-1 to TRBJ2-4; TRBD2 matches 8 bases. Per the germline V gene, CDR1 is SQVTM and CDR2 is ANQGSEA. J was trimmed by 13 bases and V by 3 bases; bases with no gene match: 17. This CDR3 has 15 amino acids. CDR3 sequence reads: CSVDPGTSVYNEQYF. The CDR3, as DNA: TGCAGCGTTGATCCCGGGACTAGTGTCTACAATGAGCAGTACTTC. Full variable domain (remainder filled in from reference TRBV29-1 and TRBJ2-4): SAVISQKPSRDICQRGTSLTIQCQVDSQVTMMFWYRQQPGQSLTLIATANQGSEATYESGFVIDKFPISRPNLTFSTLTVSNMSPEDSSIYLCSVDPGTSVYNEQYFGAGTRLSVL.

J is TRBJ1-5 and V is TRBV4-1; the D is unclear. Trimming removed 0 bases from V and 3 bases from J, with 9 bases in between. The CDR3 length is 15 residues. Looked up from germline, CDR1 is MGHRA and CDR2 is YSYEKL. CDR3 bases: TGCGCCAGCAGCCAAGATACGAGCAACAATCAGCCCCAGCATTTT. Protein: CASSQDTSNNQPQHF.

The CDR3 coding sequence is TGTGCCAGCTCACCCTCTGGACAGTATAGCAATCAGCCCCAGCATTTT. This codes for CASSPSGQYSNQPQHF. This chain links TRBV18 with TRBJ1-5; possibly TRBD1 for D (6 bases). V shed 3 bases and J shed 0 bases, with 12 bases lying between them. This CDR3 spans 16 amino acids. Germline V gene lookup returns CDR1 KGHSH and CDR2 LQKENI. Using reference TRBV18 and TRBJ1-5 for the parts outside the CDR3, the full variable domain is NAGVMQNPRHLVRRRGQEARLRCSPMKGHSHVYWYRQLPEEGLKFMVYLQKENIIDESGMPKERFSAEFPKEGPSILRIQQVVRGDSAAYFCASSPSGQYSNQPQHFGDGTRLSIL.

Only a few counts were recorded for this clonotype. This chain links TRBV3-1 with TRBJ2-3; tentative D call: TRBD2 (6 bases). V gave up 1 base and J gave up 4 bases, with 18 bases separating them. The CDR3 length is 17 residues. CDR1 is LGHDT and CDR2 is YNNKEL in the germline V gene (reference sequence). CDR3 in amino acids: CASSQVEGLPPPDTQYF. The CDR3 region has the DNA TGTGCCAGCAGCCAAGTGGAGGGACTCCCACCCCCAGATACGCAGTATTTT.

The chain employs TRBV9 and TRBJ2-7; 9 nucleotides agree with TRBD2. The V and J ends lost 0 bases and 5 bases, in that order; junction bases with no gene match: 9. CDR3 size: 16 residues. Germline CDR1 reads SGDLS; CDR2 reads YYNGEE. The CDR3 DNA reads as TGTGCCAGCAGCGTAGGAGGTGTAGCGGGAGTCCACGAGCAGTACTTC. Amino acid sequence: CASSVGGVAGVHEQYF.

This clonotype was counted a few times. The germline gene is not matched at one end of the junction; a read error may be the cause. This sequence joins TRBV20-1 and TRBJ2-5; no firm D call. CDR1 and CDR2 from the germline V gene are DFQATT and SNEGSKA (reference sequence). The CDR3 covers 10 residues. The CDR3 here is CSGLKEAQYF. CDR3 nucleotides: TGCAGTGGATTGAAAGAGGCCCAGTACTTC.

V usage is TRBV7-2 and J usage is TRBJ2-4; 13 nucleotides line up with TRBD2. The J segment lost 13 bases and the V segment lost 4 bases, leaving 10 bases of the junction unmatched. The CDR3 contains 15 residues. Germline values: CDR1 SGHTA, CDR2 FQGNSA. The CDR3 DNA is TGTGCCAGCAGCTCCGGACTAGCGGGAGCGGGGGAGCAGTACTTC. This encodes CASSSGLAGAGEQYF.